The sequence of this T cell receptor (beta chain) was determined in a study of blood T cell repertoires in COVID-19. Study details: Sample material is recorded as cDNA or gDNA derived from T cells, B-cell-depleted T cells, or PBMCs.

J gave up 8 bases and V 6 bases, and 8 bases lay outside the gene matches. This CDR3 spans 14 amino acids. CDR1 is SNHLY, CDR2 FYNNEI, per germline. As originally analysed: Reference gene primer amplification yielded estimated nucleated cell counts. The assay was immunoSEQ multiplex PCR, and TCRdb's table has in-frame clones only and misses some. The V and J calls and clone size are taken from that table; D and trimming were inferred from the DNA. The sample yields 90,000 or so clones, 81% seen once. The sequence was obtained from an elderly man with active or convalescent COVID-19. The rearrangement joins TRBV2 to TRBJ1-4, with TRBD1 matching 8 bases. Material: peripheral blood. The CDR3 is CASSETGEREKLFF. For the CDR3, the DNA is TGTGCCAGCAGCGAGACAGGGGAGAGGGAAAAACTGTTTTTT.